The text below deals with one T cell receptor beta chain. Antigen specificity is unknown. The data were taken from a study of CD8+CD57+ T cells in acquired aplastic anemia. As for the study in general: Sorted CD4+ and CD8+ cells gave an average of around 3.1 ug of DNA. Study results and caveats: Around 30 sequences, all CD8+ CDR3, were shared between patients and controls.

It was patients with CD8+CD57+ cell expansion by flow cytometry who were chosen for sequencing. Patients, without exception, had severe acquired aplastic anemia. Both TCR beta VDJ combination and CDR3 sequence profiling were carried out. Genomic DNA was the template for this profiling. TCRdb recomputed calls from the reads with MiXCR, one row per CDR3 protein. This table has 80,000 to 100,000 distinct CDR3 sequences, roughly 70% appearing once. Source material: sorted CD4+, CD8+, or CD8+CD57+ T cells (not recorded which) from PBMCs. The sequence was collected from a human donor with aplastic anemia.

CDR3 DNA: TGTGCCATCAGTCAAGGATTTACGGGACACTCATTGGCGGAGACCCAGTACTTC. Its protein is CAISQGFTGHSLAETQYF. The rearrangement joins TRBV10-3 to TRBJ2-5; possible D gene TRBD1, 6 bases. The CDR3 is 18 amino acids. Trimming took off 5 bases at V and 5 bases at J, with 27 bases between the two ends. Germline CDR1 reads ENHRY; CDR2 reads SYGVKD.